A single sample gave rise to the 23 T cell receptor beta chains below, sequenced in a study of blood T cell repertoires in COVID-19. Sequencing was performed with immunoSEQ multiplex PCR; in TCRdb, only in-frame clones are kept and a portion is missing. Among fewer than 150,000 clones listed, approximately 87% were seen once. The sequenced sample consisted of peripheral blood. The receptors derive from a man aged 65 to 79 who had recovered from COVID-19.

The gene calls are TRBV30 and TRBJ2-1, with D tentatively TRBD2 (6 bases). Between the trimmed V and J ends, which lost 4 bases and 4 bases, there was a span of 20 bases. CDR1 is GTSNPN and CDR2 is SVGIG in the germline V gene (reference sequence). CDR3 length: 16 residues. The CDR3 region has the DNA TGTGCCTGGAAGCCGAGAGGAGGGGTCACTTACAATGAGCAGTTCTTC. Residues: CAWKPRGGVTYNEQFF.

The genes are TRBV28 and TRBJ1-2; 11 bases are a match to TRBD1. There are 18 residues in the CDR3. Looked up from germline, CDR1 is MDHEN and CDR2 is SYDVKM. Trimming at V came to 7 bases and at J to 6 bases, leaving 19 bases not matched to a gene. The chain's CDR3 is CASTNPNPRDRGMNGYTF. As DNA, the CDR3 is TGTGCCAGCACCAACCCCAACCCCAGGGACAGGGGGATGAATGGCTACACCTTC.

The rearrangement links TRBV7-9 to TRBJ1-1; a possible D gene is TRBD1 (5 bases). The V end was cut by 3 bases, the J end by 7 bases, with 9 bases between. Germline V CDR1 and CDR2: SEHNR, FQNEAQ (reference sequence). The CDR3 covers 12 residues. The CDR3, as DNA: TGTGCCAGCAGCTTGCTCCAGGGTGAAGCTTTCTTT. As protein: CASSLLQGEAFF. Together with reference TRBV7-9 and TRBJ1-1, the CDR3 gives the full variable domain: DTGVSQNPRHKITKRGQNVTFRCDPISEHNRLYWYRQTLGQGPEFLTYFQNEAQLEKSRLLSDRFSAERPKGSFSTLEIQRTEQGDSAMYLCASSLLQGEAFFGQGTRLTVV.

This chain joins TRBV18 and TRBJ2-1, with D possibly matching TRBD2 (6 bases). The CDR3 extends over 16 amino acids. Trimming cost V 0 bases and J 0 bases, with 9 bases left between them. Per the germline V gene, CDR1 is KGHSH and CDR2 is LQKENI. The CDR3 reads CASSPPPGASYNEQFF. Here the CDR3 DNA reads TGTGCCAGCTCACCACCACCGGGAGCCTCCTACAATGAGCAGTTCTTC.

The chain recombines TRBV19 with TRBJ2-4; 7 bases align to TRBD1. This CDR3 comprises 14 residues. Germline loops: CDR1 LNHDA, CDR2 SQIVND (reference sequence). V gave up 9 bases and J gave up 1 base; unmatched junction bases: 6. CDR3 coding DNA: TGTGCCAGCATCGACAGGGCGGCCAAAAACATTCAGTACTTC. It translates to CASIDRAAKNIQYF.

The V call is TRBV7-9, the J call TRBJ1-4, with D unclear. Trimming shortened V by 3 bases and J by 6 bases, and 17 bases separated the two germline ends. The CDR3 spans 16 residues. Per the germline V gene, CDR1 is SEHNR and CDR2 is FQNEAQ (reference sequence). The CDR3 nucleotides read TGTGCCAGCAGCTTGGAGGGTCGGAGGAGAGATGAAAAACTGTTTTTT. It yields the protein CASSLEGRRRDEKLFF.

The chain links TRBV7-2 to TRBJ2-2, with D tentatively TRBD1 (5 bases). Trimming removed 4 bases at V and 0 bases at J, with 9 bases between. CDR1 SGHTA and CDR2 FQGNSA come from the germline V gene. The CDR3 totals 15 residues. CDR3 loop: CASSSRVPNTGELFF. The CDR3 DNA is TGTGCCAGCAGCTCCAGGGTTCCGAACACCGGGGAGCTGTTTTTT.

The chain carries TRBV5-1 and TRBJ2-3; 9 nucleotides match TRBD1. Germline CDR1 SGHRS, CDR2 YFSETQ. The junction had 11 bases not matched to a gene; V was cut back by 6 bases and J by 0 bases. This CDR3 has 17 residues. The CDR3 loop is CASNKGQGGKSTDTQYF. In nucleotides, the CDR3 is TGCGCCAGCAACAAGGGACAGGGAGGGAAGAGCACAGATACGCAGTATTTT.

This clone was recorded a few times. The V call is TRBV5-6, the J call TRBJ1-4, with D unresolved. The germline CDR1 and CDR2 sequences are SGHDT and YYEEEE. This CDR3 spans 14 amino acids. V was trimmed by 5 bases and J by 1 base, leaving 9 bases between them. In nucleotides, the CDR3 is TGTGCCAGCAGTTTAGACTTAACTAATGAAAAACTGTTTTTT. It translates to CASSLDLTNEKLFF.

V and J are TRBV10-3 and TRBJ2-1; TRBD2 matches at 12 bases. Germline loops: CDR1 ENHRY, CDR2 SYGVKD. CDR3 size: 14 residues. Losses at the gene ends were 8 bases for V and 4 bases for J; bases not matched to a gene: 3. CDR3 sequence reads: CAIATSGGYNEQFF. In DNA, the CDR3 is TGTGCCATCGCTACTAGCGGGGGGTACAATGAGCAGTTCTTC.

This clone has only one observation. This rearrangement joins TRBV5-1 to TRBJ2-1; 12 nucleotides line up with TRBD1. Germline CDR1 reads SGHRS; CDR2 reads YFSETQ. The CDR3 has 14 residues. V gave up 4 bases and J gave up 7 bases; unmatched junction bases: 3. The CDR3 nucleotides read TGCGCCAGCAGCCGGGACAGGGGGCAGAATGAGCAGTTCTTC. Protein: CASSRDRGQNEQFF.

This rearrangement joins TRBV7-9 to TRBJ2-1, with TRBD2 matching over 9 bases. The CDR3 has 14 residues. Germline-derived CDR1 and CDR2 are SEHNR and FQNEAQ (reference sequence). With V trimmed by 5 bases and J by 7 bases, 6 bases remained unmatched. This CDR3 is CASSQGTSRNEQFF. In DNA, the CDR3 is TGTGCCAGCAGCCAAGGGACTAGCCGAAATGAGCAGTTCTTC.

The chain is built from TRBV28 and TRBJ1-2, with no clear D. From germline, CDR1 is MDHEN and CDR2 SYDVKM. V gave up 5 bases and J gave up 8 bases, with 18 bases separating them. The CDR3 contains 14 residues. The CDR3 DNA follows: TGTGCCAGCAGTCCCCCCGTGTCAGAGAGGGGCTACACCTTC. The encoded protein is CASSPPVSERGYTF.

V and J are TRBV7-8 and TRBJ2-7, with a weak D call TRBD1 (7 bases). The germline V gene encodes CDR1 SGHVS and CDR2 FQNEAQ. The V and J ends lost 8 bases and 2 bases respectively, with 10 bases between them. CDR3 length: 12 residues. The CDR3 nucleotides are TGTGCCAGCGGAGGGGGCCCCTACGAGCAGTACTTC. Protein sequence: CASGGGPYEQYF.

A single count supports this clone. This chain uses TRBV12-3 or TRBV12-4 with TRBJ2-2; D is unresolved. Trimming left V 6 bases short and J 1 base short, with 6 bases between. The CDR3 is 13 amino acids. Written as DNA, the CDR3 is TGTGCCAGCAGAAATCAGAACACCGGGGAGCTGTTTTTT. Its translation: CASRNQNTGELFF.

This rearrangement joins TRBV27 to TRBJ1-6, with 8 bases lining up with TRBD1. The junction had 9 bases not matched to a gene; V was cut back by 6 bases and J by 5 bases. This CDR3 is 16 amino acids long. The germline V gene has CDR1 MNHEY and CDR2 SMNVEV (reference sequence). The CDR3 loop reads CASRRAGGFNNSPLHF. As DNA, the CDR3 is TGTGCCAGCAGGCGAGCAGGGGGCTTTAATAATTCACCCCTCCACTTT.

This chain connects TRBV7-2 to TRBJ2-7; no clear D gene. Between the trimmed V and J ends, which lost 2 bases and 1 base, there was a span of 9 bases. The CDR3 runs 14 residues. Germline V gene data show CDR1 as SGHTA and CDR2 as FQGNSA. The CDR3 region has the DNA TGTGCCAGCAGCTTAAAAGTCCGGTCCTACGAGCAGTACTTC. Amino acids: CASSLKVRSYEQYF. The whole variable domain, filled in from reference TRBV7-2 and TRBJ2-7, reads GAGVSQSPSNKVTEKGKDVELRCDPISGHTALYWYRQSLGQGLEFLIYFQGNSAPDKSGLPSDRFSAERTGGSVSTLTIQRTQQEDSAVYLCASSLKVRSYEQYFGPGTRLTVT.

As to this clone: Other DNA sequences in this specimen translate into the identical CDR3. The CDR3 DNA reads TGTGCCAGCAGTACAGGCGGAGGGCAGCCCCAGCATTTT. Protein: CASSTGGGQPQHF. V usage is TRBV6-5 and J usage is TRBJ1-5; tentative D call: TRBD1 (5 bases). The CDR3 is made up of 13 amino acids. V lost 5 bases to trimming and J lost 7 bases, with 12 bases between them. Germline loops: CDR1 MNHEY, CDR2 SVGAGI.

The CDR3 loop reads CASSSWDRGDNEQFF. CDR3 nucleotides: TGTGCCAGCAGCTCTTGGGACAGGGGCGACAATGAGCAGTTCTTC. The chain employs TRBV5-4 and TRBJ2-1; 10 positions agree with TRBD1. The CDR3 runs to 15 residues. Trimming took 3 bases from V and 5 from J; bases not matched to a gene: 5. Per germline, CDR1 SGHNT and CDR2 YYREEE (reference sequence).

The chain joins TRBV19 to TRBJ1-2; D not certain. The germline gives CDR1 LNHDA, CDR2 SQIVND (reference sequence). The V end lost 5 bases, the J end lost 2 bases, and 6 bases lay between the germline ends. This CDR3 comprises 12 residues. CDR3 DNA: TGTGCCAGTAGTCCCAGGAACTATGGCTACACCTTC. Its protein is CASSPRNYGYTF.

About this clone itself: An end of the junction differs from the germline gene, which may be a read error. The gene calls are TRBV5-1 and TRBJ1-6; D is undetermined. CDR3 length: 15 amino acids. The germline V gene has CDR1 SGHRS and CDR2 YFSETQ. The CDR3 DNA follows: TGCGCCAGCACCTTGGAAGGACTTCATAATTCACCCCTCCACTTT. Translated: CASTLEGLHNSPLHF. Full variable domain (outside the CDR3, taken from reference TRBV5-1 and TRBJ1-6): KAGVTQTPRYLIKTRGQQVTLSCSPISGHRSVSWYQQTPGQGLQFLFEYFSETQRNKGNFPGRFSGRQFSNSRSEMNVSTLELGDSALYLCASTLEGLHNSPLHFGNGTRLTVT.

V usage is TRBV5-1 and J usage is TRBJ2-2; 15 bases are a match to TRBD2. Germline loops: CDR1 SGHRS, CDR2 YFSETQ. CDR3 length equals 16 residues. V lost 4 bases to trimming and J lost 5 bases; unmatched junction nucleotides: 3. As DNA, the CDR3 is TGCGCCAGCAGCGTAGGGACTAGCGGGAGGACCGGGGAGCTGTTTTTT. Translating it yields CASSVGTSGRTGELFF.

V is TRBV15 and J is TRBJ2-1, with D unclear. Trimming shortened V by 4 bases and J by 0 bases, and 10 bases separated the two germline ends. From germline, CDR1 is LNHNV and CDR2 YYDKDF (reference sequence). The CDR3 spans 15 residues. CDR3 in amino acids: CATSTQTSSYNEQFF. CDR3 sequence (DNA): TGTGCCACCAGCACCCAAACTTCCTCCTACAATGAGCAGTTCTTC.